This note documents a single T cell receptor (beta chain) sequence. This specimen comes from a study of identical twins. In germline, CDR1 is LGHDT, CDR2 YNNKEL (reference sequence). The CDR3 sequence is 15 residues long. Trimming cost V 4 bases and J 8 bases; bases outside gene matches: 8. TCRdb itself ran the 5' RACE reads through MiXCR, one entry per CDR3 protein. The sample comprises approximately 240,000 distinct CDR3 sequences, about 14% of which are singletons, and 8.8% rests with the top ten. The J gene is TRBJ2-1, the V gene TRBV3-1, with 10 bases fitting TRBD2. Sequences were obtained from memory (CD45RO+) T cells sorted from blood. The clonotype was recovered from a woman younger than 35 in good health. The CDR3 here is CASSPRTSGPHEQFF. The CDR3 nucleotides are TGTGCCAGCAGCCCCAGGACTAGCGGTCCCCATGAGCAGTTCTTC.